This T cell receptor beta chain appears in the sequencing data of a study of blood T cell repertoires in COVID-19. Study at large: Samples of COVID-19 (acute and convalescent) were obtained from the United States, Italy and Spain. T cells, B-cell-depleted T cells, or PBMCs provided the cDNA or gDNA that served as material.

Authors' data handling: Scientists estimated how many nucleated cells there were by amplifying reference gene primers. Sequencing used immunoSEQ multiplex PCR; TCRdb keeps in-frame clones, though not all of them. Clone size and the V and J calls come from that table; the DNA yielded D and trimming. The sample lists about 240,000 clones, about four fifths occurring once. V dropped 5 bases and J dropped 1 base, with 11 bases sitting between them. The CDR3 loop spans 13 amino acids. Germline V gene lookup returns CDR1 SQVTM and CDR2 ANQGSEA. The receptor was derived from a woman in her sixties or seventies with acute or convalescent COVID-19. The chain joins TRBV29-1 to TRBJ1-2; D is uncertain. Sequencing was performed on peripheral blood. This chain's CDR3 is CSVFGGNNYGYTF. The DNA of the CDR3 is TGCAGCGTTTTTGGCGGAAATAACTATGGCTACACCTTC.